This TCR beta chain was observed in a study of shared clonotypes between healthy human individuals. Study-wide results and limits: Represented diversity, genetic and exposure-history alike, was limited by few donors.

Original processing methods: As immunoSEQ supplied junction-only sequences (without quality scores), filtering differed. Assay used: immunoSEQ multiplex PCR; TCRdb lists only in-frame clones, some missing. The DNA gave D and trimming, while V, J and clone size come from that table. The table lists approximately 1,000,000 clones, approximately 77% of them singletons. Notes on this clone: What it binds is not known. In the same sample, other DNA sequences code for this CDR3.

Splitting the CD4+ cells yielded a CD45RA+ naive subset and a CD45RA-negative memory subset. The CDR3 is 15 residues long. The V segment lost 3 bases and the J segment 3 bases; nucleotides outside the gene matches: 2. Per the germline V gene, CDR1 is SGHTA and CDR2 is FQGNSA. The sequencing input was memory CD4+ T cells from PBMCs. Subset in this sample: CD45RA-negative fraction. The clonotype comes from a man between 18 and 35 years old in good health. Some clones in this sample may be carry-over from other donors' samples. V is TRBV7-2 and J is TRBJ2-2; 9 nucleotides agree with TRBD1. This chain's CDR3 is CASSFRTGDTGELFF. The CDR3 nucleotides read TGTGCCAGCAGCTTTAGGACAGGGGACACCGGGGAGCTGTTTTTT.